The text below deals with one T cell receptor (beta chain). Its antigen is not known. It was cDNA, reverse transcribed from extracted RNA, that served as the sequencing template. Assay: immunoSEQ multiplex PCR; the TCRdb copy retains only in-frame clones and omits some. The data hold about 200,000 clones, with around three fifths observed a single time. Germline V gene data show CDR1 as SGHTA and CDR2 as FQGNSA. V shed 3 bases and J shed 0 bases, with 7 bases lying between them. The CDR3 contains 14 residues. Noted treatment: oral pan-JAK inhibitor, 5-10 mg twice daily. The data are from a study of CD8+ T cells in alopecia areata. Study-wide findings and caveats: The study found that many expanded lesional clones persisted in scalp and blood during tofacitinib.

The chain carries TRBV7-2 and TRBJ2-3; no clear D. The TCR comes from a human donor with alopecia areata. Here the sequenced sample was CD4+ T cells sorted from blood, taken at week 24, from a patient treated with tofacitinib. The CDR3 sequence is CASSLRPSTDTQYF. The CDR3 nucleotides read TGTGCCAGCAGCTTGAGACCTAGCACAGATACGCAGTATTTT.